This T cell receptor (beta chain) was captured in a study of shared clonotypes between healthy human individuals. Study observations and caveats: Deeper or shallower sequencing was expected to change how clonotypes are shared among donors.

Donors had no recently reported acute infections or vaccinations and were HIV-negative. Each subset's genomic DNA was split evenly across several immunoSEQ plates. Using ten immunoSEQ deep assay plates, investigators sequenced unsorted PBMC DNA. TCRdb keeps only in-frame clones here, not all; method: immunoSEQ multiplex PCR. This table has 400,000 to 500,000 clones, 70% to 80% appearing once. The CDR3 has 17 amino acids. The V segment lost 3 bases and the J segment 2 bases; nucleotides outside the gene matches: 9. Germline V gene sequence: CDR1 MNHNS, CDR2 SASEGT. Note on this clone: Its antigen is still unknown.

This TCR was recovered from a woman in her thirties or forties in good health. Some clones in this sample may be carry-over from other donors' samples. Source material: PBMCs. V is TRBV6-1 and J is TRBJ1-3; TRBD1 aligns across 8 bases. The CDR3 is CASSESWTGRTGNTIYF. In DNA, the CDR3 is TGTGCCAGCAGTGAGAGCTGGACAGGGAGAACTGGAAACACCATATATTTT.